This T cell receptor beta chain was documented in a study of shared clonotypes between healthy human individuals. Findings and caveats of the study: Naive subsets typically showed greater estimated richness than memory subsets.

A note on this clone: Its target is unknown.

CD8 memory merged CD45RO+ cells and CCR7-negative CD45RA+ TemRA cells into one population. Per germline, CDR1 SGHNT and CDR2 YYREEE (reference sequence). V was trimmed by 4 bases and J by 4 bases, leaving 15 bases between them. The CDR3 runs to 15 residues. Using immunoSEQ multiplex PCR, the repertoire was profiled, and TCRdb retains in-frame clones only, with some absent. The sample lists 95,000 to 120,000 clones, around 73% occurring once. The chain employs TRBV5-4 and TRBJ2-1; perhaps TRBD1 as D (5 bases). The TCR was taken from a woman in her 30s in good health. Sample: memory CD8+ T cells sorted from blood. The subset here: CD45RO+ cells pooled with CCR7-negative TemRA cells. CDR3: CASSVPGHTYNEQFF. The CDR3 bases are TGTGCCAGCAGCGTTCCAGGACATACTTACAATGAGCAGTTCTTC.